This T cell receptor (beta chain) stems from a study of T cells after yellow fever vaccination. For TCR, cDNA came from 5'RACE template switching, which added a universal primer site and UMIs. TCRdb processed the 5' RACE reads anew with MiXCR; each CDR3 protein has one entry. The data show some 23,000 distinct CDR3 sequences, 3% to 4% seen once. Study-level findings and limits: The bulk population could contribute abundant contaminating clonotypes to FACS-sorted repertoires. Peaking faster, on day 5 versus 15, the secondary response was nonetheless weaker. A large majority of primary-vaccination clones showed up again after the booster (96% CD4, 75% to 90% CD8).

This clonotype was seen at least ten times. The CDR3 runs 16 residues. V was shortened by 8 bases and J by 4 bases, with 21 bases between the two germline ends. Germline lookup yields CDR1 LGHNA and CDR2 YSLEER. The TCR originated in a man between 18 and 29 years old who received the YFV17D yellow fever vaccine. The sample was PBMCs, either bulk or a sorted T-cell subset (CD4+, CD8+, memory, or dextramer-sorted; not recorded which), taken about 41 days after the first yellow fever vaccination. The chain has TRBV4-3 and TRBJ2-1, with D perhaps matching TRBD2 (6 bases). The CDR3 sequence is CASSREASAVYNEQFF. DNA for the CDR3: TGCGCCAGCTCTAGGGAGGCTAGCGCCGTTTACAATGAGCAGTTCTTC.